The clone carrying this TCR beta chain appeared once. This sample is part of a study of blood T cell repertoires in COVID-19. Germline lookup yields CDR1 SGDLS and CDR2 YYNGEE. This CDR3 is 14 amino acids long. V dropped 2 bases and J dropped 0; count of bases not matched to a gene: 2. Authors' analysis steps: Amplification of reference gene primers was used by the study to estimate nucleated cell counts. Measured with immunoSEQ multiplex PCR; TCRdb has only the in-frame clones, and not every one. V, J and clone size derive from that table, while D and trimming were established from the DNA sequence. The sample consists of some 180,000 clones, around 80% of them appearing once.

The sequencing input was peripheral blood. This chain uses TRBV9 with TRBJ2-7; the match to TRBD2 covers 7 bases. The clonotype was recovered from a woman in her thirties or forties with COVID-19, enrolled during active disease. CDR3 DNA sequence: TGTGCCAGCAGCGTGAGCGGGATCTCCTACGAGCAGTACTTC. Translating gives CASSVSGISYEQYF.